This T cell receptor (beta chain) was identified during a study of cytomegalovirus exposure and HLA in healthy donors. Details on this clone: The target antigen is unknown.

Study-level results: TCR beta chains associated with HLA were, in a later analysis, more clonally expanded than equally common others. Confirmation was obtained in vitro that a few CMV-associated chains are specific for CMV antigens. In a later analysis, HLA-C alleles had the fewest associated TCRs, DRB1 alleles the most. Later findings reportedly placed an Asian-associated ancestry cluster below the roughly 730-donor mean for N-insertions.

The study ran its PCR with 60 Vbeta and 13 Jbeta primers. This table comes from immunoSEQ multiplex PCR, and its TCRdb copy is limited to in-frame clones, with some not included. The sample lists roughly 100,000 clones, over 60% occurring once. What was sequenced was PBMCs. This TCR was recovered from a woman in her late teens or twenties in good health and CMV-seropositive.

The CDR3 sequence is CASSELAGWVLNEQFF. The CDR3 DNA reads TGCGCCAGCAGTGAGCTAGCGGGGTGGGTATTGAATGAGCAGTTCTTC. V gene TRBV10-1 combines with J gene TRBJ2-1; 9 bases map to TRBD2. The germline V gene encodes CDR1 WNHNN and CDR2 SYGVQD (reference sequence). J was trimmed by 7 bases and V by 2 bases; bases with no gene match: 9. The CDR3 extends over 16 amino acids.